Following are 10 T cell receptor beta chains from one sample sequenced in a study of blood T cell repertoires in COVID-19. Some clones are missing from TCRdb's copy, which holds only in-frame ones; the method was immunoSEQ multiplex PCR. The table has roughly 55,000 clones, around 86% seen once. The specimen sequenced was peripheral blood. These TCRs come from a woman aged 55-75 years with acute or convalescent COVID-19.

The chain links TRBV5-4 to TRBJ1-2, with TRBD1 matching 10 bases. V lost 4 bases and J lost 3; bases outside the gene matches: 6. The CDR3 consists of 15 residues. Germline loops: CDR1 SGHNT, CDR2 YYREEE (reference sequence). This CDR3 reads CASSLPGQGYYGYTF. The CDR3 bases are TGTGCCAGCAGCCTTCCGGGACAGGGGTACTATGGCTACACCTTC. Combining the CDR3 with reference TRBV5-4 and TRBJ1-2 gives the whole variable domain ETGVTQSPTHLIKTRGQQVTLRCSSQSGHNTVSWYQQALGQGPQFIFQYYREEENGRGNFPPRFSGLQFPNYSSELNVNALELDDSALYLCASSLPGQGYYGYTFGSGTRLTVV.

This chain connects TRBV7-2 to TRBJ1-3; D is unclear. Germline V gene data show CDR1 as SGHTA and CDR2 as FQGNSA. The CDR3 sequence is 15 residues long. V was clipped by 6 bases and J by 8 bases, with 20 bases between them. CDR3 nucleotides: TGTGCCAGCAGTCCTGCCTCAACCCTAGGCGACACCATATATTTT. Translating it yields CASSPASTLGDTIYF.

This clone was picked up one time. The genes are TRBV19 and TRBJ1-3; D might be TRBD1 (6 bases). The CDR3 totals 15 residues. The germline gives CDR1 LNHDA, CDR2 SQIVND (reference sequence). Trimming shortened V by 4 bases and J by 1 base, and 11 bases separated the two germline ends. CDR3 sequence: CASSTAGASGNTIYF. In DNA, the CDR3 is TGTGCCAGTAGTACCGCAGGGGCTTCTGGAAACACCATATATTTT.

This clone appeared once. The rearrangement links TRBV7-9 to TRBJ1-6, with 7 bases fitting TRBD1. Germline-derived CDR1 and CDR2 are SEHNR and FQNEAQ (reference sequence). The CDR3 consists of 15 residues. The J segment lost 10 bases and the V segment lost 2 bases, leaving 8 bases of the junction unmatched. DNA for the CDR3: TGTGCCAGCAGCTTATATCAGGGGGATAGGTCACCCCTCCACTTT. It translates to CASSLYQGDRSPLHF.

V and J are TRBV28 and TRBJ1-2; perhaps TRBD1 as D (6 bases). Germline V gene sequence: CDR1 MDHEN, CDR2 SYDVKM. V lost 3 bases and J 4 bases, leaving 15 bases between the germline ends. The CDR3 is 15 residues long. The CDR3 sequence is CASSFLGALGYGYTF. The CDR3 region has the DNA TGTGCCAGCAGTTTTCTGGGGGCGTTGGGCTATGGCTACACCTTC.

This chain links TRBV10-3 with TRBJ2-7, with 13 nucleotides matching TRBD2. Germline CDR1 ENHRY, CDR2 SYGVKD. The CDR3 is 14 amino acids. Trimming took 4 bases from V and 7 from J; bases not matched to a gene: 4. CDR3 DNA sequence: TGTGCCATCAGTGGGACTAGCGGGAGTCAGGAGCAGTACTTC. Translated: CAISGTSGSQEQYF.

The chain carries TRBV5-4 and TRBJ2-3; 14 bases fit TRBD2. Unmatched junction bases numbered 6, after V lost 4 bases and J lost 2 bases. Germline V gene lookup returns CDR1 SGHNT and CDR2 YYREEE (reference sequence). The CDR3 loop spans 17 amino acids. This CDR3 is CASSKTSGGAYTDTQYF. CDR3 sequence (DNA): TGTGCCAGCAGCAAGACTAGCGGGGGGGCATACACAGATACGCAGTATTTT.

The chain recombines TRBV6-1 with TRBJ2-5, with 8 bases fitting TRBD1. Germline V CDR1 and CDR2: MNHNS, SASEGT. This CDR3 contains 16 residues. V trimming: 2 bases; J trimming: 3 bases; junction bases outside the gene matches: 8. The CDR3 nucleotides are TGTGCCAGCAGTGAACTGGACAGGGATCGTGAAGAGACCCAGTACTTC. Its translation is CASSELDRDREETQYF.

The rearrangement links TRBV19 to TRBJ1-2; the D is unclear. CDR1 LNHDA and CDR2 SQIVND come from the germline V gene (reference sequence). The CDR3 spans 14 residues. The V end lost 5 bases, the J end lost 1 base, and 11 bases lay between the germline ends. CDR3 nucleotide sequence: TGTGCCAGTAGTGGGCAGCCGTATAACTATGGCTACACCTTC. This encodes CASSGQPYNYGYTF.

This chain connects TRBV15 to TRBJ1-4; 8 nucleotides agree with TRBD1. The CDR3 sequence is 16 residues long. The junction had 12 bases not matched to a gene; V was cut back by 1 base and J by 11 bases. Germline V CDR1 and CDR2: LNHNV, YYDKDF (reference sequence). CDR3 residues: CATSRGAGQAIGKLFF. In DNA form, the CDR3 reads TGTGCCACCAGCAGAGGCGCGGGACAGGCGATTGGGAAACTGTTTTTT. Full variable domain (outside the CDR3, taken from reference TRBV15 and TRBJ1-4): DAMVIQNPRYQVTQFGKPVTLSCSQTLNHNVMYWYQQKSSQAPKLLFHYYDKDFNNEADTPDNFQSRRPNTSFCFLDIRSPGLGDTAMYLCATSRGAGQAIGKLFFGSGTQLSVL.